The T cell receptor beta chain under discussion was sequenced for a study of control samples from healthy donors and cancer patients. The V gene's germline CDR1 is SGHRS and CDR2 YFSETQ. The CDR3 consists of 15 residues. Trimming stripped 1 base from V and 4 bases from J, with 14 bases between. Repertoires were generated with immunoSEQ multiplex PCR, while TCRdb's copy carries only in-frame clones and drops some. The sample lists roughly 120,000 clones, about 93% seen once, with approximately 2.5% in the top ten. The TCR was taken from a man aged 30-40 years in good health. Sequenced input: blood. The chain employs TRBV5-1 and TRBJ1-2; unclear D gene. In nucleotides, the CDR3 is TGCGCCAGCAGCTTGACGTATGGCAGGACCTATGGCTACACCTTC. This translates into CASSLTYGRTYGYTF.